A selection of T cell receptor beta chains follows, all from one sample in a study of early T cells in non-severe SARS-CoV-2 infection. MiXCR was run by TCRdb on the 5' RACE reads, yielding one entry per CDR3 protein. This table has more than 55,000 distinct CDR3 sequences, about 13% appearing once. The material was whole blood, obtained at baseline. The receptor source for this set is an adult who was a healthcare worker with PCR-confirmed SARS-CoV-2 infection or an uninfected control (not recorded which). The CDR3 runs from the conserved cysteine through the conserved F or W. Each record gives: clone size, J gene, D gene, V gene, CDR3 DNA, CDR3 protein. The D gene is left open where the match is weak. Some rows mark clone size as missing; the rest say once, few, many or name a class of expanded clone.

size: -
J: TRBJ2-6
D: TRBD1
V: TRBV6-2/TRBV6-3
DNA: TGTGCCAGCAGCACAGGGGGCTCTGGGGCCAACGTCCTGACTTTC
CDR3: CASSTGGSGANVLTF

size: few
J: TRBJ1-2
D: -
V: TRBV28
DNA: TGTGCCAGCAGTTTACCCGGAGGGGGAGGCTACACCTTC
CDR3: CASSLPGGGGYTF

size: few
J: TRBJ2-7
D: -
V: TRBV11-3
DNA: TGTGCCAGCAGCTTAGGACGGGGGCCGGCAGGGGAGCAGTACTTC
CDR3: CASSLGRGPAGEQYF

size: -
J: TRBJ2-3
D: -
V: TRBV12-3/TRBV12-4
DNA: TGTGCCAGTACCCCAGGCTTACACACAGATACGCAGTATTTT
CDR3: CASTPGLHTDTQYF

size: -
J: TRBJ2-7
D: -
V: TRBV19
DNA: TGTGCCAGTACCCCACGGGGTGCTTGGCGAACCGGCGAGCAGTACTTC
CDR3: CASTPRGAWRTGEQYF

size: -
J: TRBJ2-3
D: TRBD2
V: TRBV7-3
DNA: TGTGCCAGCAGCTTAAATTCGGGAGGGAGAAATGCGGATACGCAGTATTTT
CDR3: CASSLNSGGRNADTQYF

size: -
J: TRBJ1-4
D: -
V: TRBV29-1
DNA: TGCAGCGTTGTAGGGGCGAGAGGAACTAATGAAAAACTGTTTTTT
CDR3: CSVVGARGTNEKLFF

size: -
J: TRBJ2-6
D: -
V: TRBV2
DNA: TGTGCCAGCAGTGAAGCGCTGGGCGCTGGGGCCAACGTCCTGACTTTC
CDR3: CASSEALGAGANVLTF

size: few
J: TRBJ2-7
D: -
V: TRBV7-9
DNA: TGTGCCAGCAGCTTAGAAGGAGGAGGGCACGAGCAGTACTTC
CDR3: CASSLEGGGHEQYF

size: few
J: TRBJ2-1
D: -
V: TRBV19
DNA: TGTGCCAGTAGTTCGAAACGGGGAGGTGAGCAGTTCTTC
CDR3: CASSSKRGGEQFF

size: -
J: TRBJ1-4
D: -
V: TRBV7-2
DNA: TGTGCCAGCAGCTTAATCGGTGAAAAACTGTTTTTT
CDR3: CASSLIGEKLFF

size: many
J: TRBJ2-7
D: -
V: TRBV27
DNA: TGTGCCAGCAGTTCTAGCGAGAGCTCCTACGAGCAGTACTTC
CDR3: CASSSSESSYEQYF

size: many
J: TRBJ2-5
D: -
V: TRBV28
DNA: TGTGCCAGCAGTCCCCCAATGAACCGCCAGTACTTC
CDR3: CASSPPMNRQYF

size: -
J: TRBJ2-2
D: -
V: TRBV21-1
DNA: TGTGCCAGCAGCAAAAGTGATATTACGAACACCGGGGAGCTGTTTTTT
CDR3: CASSKSDITNTGELFF

size: few
J: TRBJ1-2
D: -
V: TRBV5-1
DNA: TGCGCCAGCAGCCAGGACAGTGGGAACTATGGCTACACCTTC
CDR3: CASSQDSGNYGYTF

size: many
J: TRBJ2-1
D: -
V: TRBV4-2
DNA: TGTGCCAGCAGCCAAGGGGACGGAAGGAATGAGCAGTTCTTC
CDR3: CASSQGDGRNEQFF

size: many
J: TRBJ1-2
D: -
V: TRBV20-1
DNA: TGCAGTGCTTCTGTATCTTCTGGTGGTGGCTACACCTTC
CDR3: CSASVSSGGGYTF

size: once
J: TRBJ1-2
D: -
V: TRBV29-1
DNA: TGCAGCGTTGTAATTGGGGCCCGTTACTATGGCTACACCTTC
CDR3: CSVVIGARYYGYTF

size: many
J: TRBJ2-1
D: -
V: TRBV11-2
DNA: TGTGCCAGCAGCTTACAATGGACGGAGTACAATGAGCAGTTCTTC
CDR3: CASSLQWTEYNEQFF

size: -
J: TRBJ2-6
D: TRBD1
V: TRBV28
DNA: TGTGCCAGCAGCGGGACAGGGACCTCTCGGGCCAACGTCCTGACTTTC
CDR3: CASSGTGTSRANVLTF

size: few
J: TRBJ2-2
D: TRBD2
V: TRBV20-1
DNA: TGCAGTGCTAGCTGGGAGAGCGGGAGGGAAACCGGGGAGCTGTTTTTT
CDR3: CSASWESGRETGELFF

size: many
J: TRBJ2-7
D: -
V: TRBV28
DNA: TGTGCCAGCAGTCTTGGGACTTTCTACGAGCAGTACTTC
CDR3: CASSLGTFYEQYF

size: few
J: TRBJ1-6
D: -
V: TRBV18
DNA: TGTGCCAGCTCCGAAAATCCGAGAGCGGGGGCCCACAATTCACCCCTCCACTTT
CDR3: CASSENPRAGAHNSPLHF

size: many
J: TRBJ2-5
D: TRBD2
V: TRBV20-1
DNA: TGCAGTGCTAGATCATTCAGGCGGGGGGGCCAAGAGACCCAGTACTTC
CDR3: CSARSFRRGGQETQYF

size: many
J: TRBJ2-7
D: TRBD1
V: TRBV6-1
DNA: TGTGCCAGCAGTGAAGGTACAGGGGTCTCCTACGAGCAGTACTTC
CDR3: CASSEGTGVSYEQYF

size: many
J: TRBJ1-4
D: -
V: TRBV6-5
DNA: TGTGCCAGCAGTTACCTCCGGGACCGAAATGAAAAACTGTTTTTT
CDR3: CASSYLRDRNEKLFF

size: -
J: TRBJ2-1
D: TRBD2
V: TRBV18
DNA: TGTGCCAGCTCACCAATGTCAGGGACTAGTCTAGTCGATGAGCAGTTCTTC
CDR3: CASSPMSGTSLVDEQFF

size: -
J: TRBJ1-3
D: TRBD1
V: TRBV27
DNA: TGTGCCAGCAGTTCCGGGACAGGGGGATTTGGAAACACCATATATTTT
CDR3: CASSSGTGGFGNTIYF

size: many
J: TRBJ1-2
D: -
V: TRBV6-6
DNA: TGTGCCAGCAGTCTTCCGGGACCCAGGGGCTATGGCTACACCTTC
CDR3: CASSLPGPRGYGYTF

size: -
J: TRBJ1-3
D: -
V: TRBV10-2
DNA: TGCGCCAGCAGTGAGTCGTTGGCGCACTCTGGAAACACCATATATTTT
CDR3: CASSESLAHSGNTIYF

size: -
J: TRBJ2-5
D: TRBD1
V: TRBV12-3/TRBV12-4
DNA: TGTGCCAGCAGTCACCGACAGGGGGCCGGAGAGACCCAGTACTTC
CDR3: CASSHRQGAGETQYF

size: few
J: TRBJ2-5
D: TRBD1
V: TRBV5-1
DNA: TGCGCCAGCAGCGCGACAGGGTTCGAAGAGACCCAGTACTTC
CDR3: CASSATGFEETQYF

size: few
J: TRBJ2-3
D: TRBD2
V: TRBV6-6
DNA: TGTGCCAGCAGTTGGACTAGCGGGGGGGGGACAGATACGCAGTATTTT
CDR3: CASSWTSGGGTDTQYF

size: many
J: TRBJ2-5
D: -
V: TRBV6-2/TRBV6-3
DNA: TGTGCCAGCAGTATTCTAGAGACCCAGTACTTC
CDR3: CASSILETQYF

size: -
J: TRBJ2-1
D: TRBD2
V: TRBV27
DNA: TGTGCCAGCAGTCTGAGACCGGGACTAGCGGGGGAGCAGTTCTTC
CDR3: CASSLRPGLAGEQFF

size: few
J: TRBJ1-6
D: -
V: TRBV4-2
DNA: TGTGCCAGCAGCCAAGGGACAGATTCACCCCTCCACTTT
CDR3: CASSQGTDSPLHF

size: -
J: TRBJ1-5
D: -
V: TRBV12-2
DNA: TGTGCAAAGGCGGACCCAAGGAATCAGCCCCAACATTTT
CDR3: CAKADPRNQPQHF

size: -
J: TRBJ2-5
D: -
V: TRBV5-6
DNA: TGTGCCAGCAGCAACCCGTTGTCGCTTCTTCAAGAGACCCAGTACTTC
CDR3: CASSNPLSLLQETQYF

size: few
J: TRBJ1-2
D: -
V: TRBV29-1
DNA: TGCAGCGTTATGGACCGCTATAACTATGGCTACACCTTC
CDR3: CSVMDRYNYGYTF

size: few
J: TRBJ2-7
D: TRBD1
V: TRBV7-2
DNA: TGTGCCAGCAGCTTAGCGCAGGGACAGGGTGAGCAGTACTTC
CDR3: CASSLAQGQGEQYF

size: -
J: TRBJ2-1
D: TRBD2
V: TRBV20-1
DNA: TGCAGTGCTAGCGGGAGGGCCGTTGGGCAGTTCTTC
CDR3: CSASGRAVGQFF

size: -
J: TRBJ1-6
D: TRBD1
V: TRBV18
DNA: TGTGCCAGCTCGCTCCAGGGGGCGCGGAGTTCACCCCTCCACTTT
CDR3: CASSLQGARSSPLHF

size: many
J: TRBJ2-5
D: -
V: TRBV29-1
DNA: TGCAGCGTTCAAACTTACAGGGACGCAACATACCAAGAGACCCAGTACTTC
CDR3: CSVQTYRDATYQETQYF

size: many
J: TRBJ2-2
D: -
V: TRBV28
DNA: TGTGCCAGCAGTGCAGGGCACACCGGGGAGCTGTTTTTT
CDR3: CASSAGHTGELFF

size: few
J: TRBJ2-2
D: TRBD1
V: TRBV4-3
DNA: TGCGCCAGCAGCCAGAGGGACAGGGCCTCGGGGGAGCTGTTTTTT
CDR3: CASSQRDRASGELFF

size: few
J: TRBJ2-3
D: TRBD2
V: TRBV4-3
DNA: TGCGCCAGCAGCCGGTCTTACGGGGGGTCCACAGATACGCAGTATTTT
CDR3: CASSRSYGGSTDTQYF